Listed here are 20 T cell receptor beta chains from one sample, sequenced in a study of OX40 agonist ivuxolimab in advanced cancers. Data came from immunoSEQ multiplex PCR; TCRdb stores just in-frame clones and leaves some out. This table has 75,000 to 90,000 clones, more than 80% appearing once. The sample here was CD4+ or CD8+ T cells sorted from blood, taken in a trial of the OX40 agonist ivuxolimab. All receptors derive from an adult with an advanced solid tumor such as melanoma, head and neck, liver or kidney cancer.

V gene TRBV18 combines with J gene TRBJ2-5; 7 bases are shared with TRBD1. Germline V gene lookup returns CDR1 KGHSH and CDR2 LQKENI. The J segment lost 1 base and the V segment lost 3 bases, leaving 11 bases of the junction unmatched. The CDR3 is made up of 17 amino acids. Here the CDR3 reads CASSPTQGGEGQETQYF. The CDR3 nucleotides are TGTGCCAGCTCACCCACCCAAGGGGGCGAAGGCCAAGAGACCCAGTACTTC.

The genes are TRBV7-6 and TRBJ2-2; D unclear. The V and J ends lost 1 base and 0 bases respectively, with 12 bases between them. In germline, CDR1 is SGHVS, CDR2 FNYEAQ. The CDR3 contains 17 residues. CDR3 amino acids: CASSLVGLSPNTGELFF. CDR3 in DNA: TGTGCCAGCAGCTTAGTCGGGTTATCCCCGAACACCGGGGAGCTGTTTTTT.

V and J are TRBV5-1 and TRBJ2-1; 7 bases agree with TRBD2. CDR3 length equals 16 residues. CDR1 is SGHRS and CDR2 is YFSETQ in the germline V gene. Unmatched junction bases numbered 13, after V lost 4 bases and J lost 6 bases. The CDR3 here is CASSPTGGRPGNEQFF. The CDR3 DNA reads TGCGCCAGCAGCCCCACCGGGGGGAGGCCCGGCAATGAGCAGTTCTTC. Full variable domain (outside the CDR3, taken from reference TRBV5-1 and TRBJ2-1): KAGVTQTPRYLIKTRGQQVTLSCSPISGHRSVSWYQQTPGQGLQFLFEYFSETQRNKGNFPGRFSGRQFSNSRSEMNVSTLELGDSALYLCASSPTGGRPGNEQFFGPGTRLTVL.

This chain uses TRBV19 with TRBJ1-2; 9 nucleotides line up with TRBD1. The germline gives CDR1 LNHDA, CDR2 SQIVND (reference sequence). The V gene end was trimmed by 8 bases and the J gene end by 6 bases; junction bases not matched to a gene: 16. This CDR3 contains 16 residues. CDR3 sequence (DNA): TGTGCCAGTCAACAGGGGGCGATTAGTTCTGGCCATGGCTACACCTTC. Residues: CASQQGAISSGHGYTF.

This rearrangement joins TRBV30 to TRBJ1-2; tentatively, D is TRBD1 (6 bases). The CDR3 consists of 18 residues. Germline CDR1 reads GTSNPN; CDR2 reads SVGIG (reference sequence). Trimming removed 3 bases from V and 0 bases from J, with 23 bases in between. This CDR3 reads CAWRSPTRDNSANYGYTF. The CDR3 coding sequence is TGTGCCTGGAGGAGTCCCACCCGGGACAACTCAGCTAACTATGGCTACACCTTC.

J is TRBJ2-2 and V is TRBV5-1; 9 nucleotides align to TRBD1. There are 15 residues in the CDR3. V lost 4 bases and J lost 4; bases outside the gene matches: 5. Germline V lookup: CDR1 SGHRS, CDR2 YFSETQ. The CDR3 loop reads CASSHGQGSTGELFF. The CDR3 coding sequence is TGCGCCAGCAGCCACGGACAGGGGAGCACCGGGGAGCTGTTTTTT.

The V gene is TRBV6-1, the J gene TRBJ1-1, with D possibly TRBD1 on 5 matching bases. Germline-derived CDR1 and CDR2 are MNHNS and SASEGT. Trimming shortened V by 6 bases and J by 1 base, and 12 bases separated the two germline ends. There are 14 residues in the CDR3. The CDR3 is CASRESGGNTEAFF. In nucleotides, the CDR3 is TGTGCCAGCAGAGAGAGTGGGGGGAACACTGAAGCTTTCTTT.

V gene TRBV4-2 combines with J gene TRBJ1-5; TRBD1 agrees at 9 bases. CDR1 and CDR2 from the germline V gene are LGHNA and YNFKEQ. This CDR3 region has 17 residues. Losses at the gene ends were 5 bases for V and 2 bases for J; bases not matched to a gene: 10. CDR3 loop: CASSGTTGGLGNQPQHF. CDR3 DNA: TGTGCCAGCAGCGGAACAACAGGGGGCTTGGGCAATCAGCCCCAGCATTTT.

This chain connects TRBV5-6 to TRBJ2-5; possible D gene TRBD1, 5 bases. V was pared by 0 bases and J by 4 bases, with 13 bases between. CDR1 SGHDT and CDR2 YYEEEE come from the germline V gene. The CDR3 runs to 15 residues. The CDR3 here is CASSLVSNRGETQYF. The CDR3 DNA is TGTGCCAGCAGCTTGGTTAGCAATAGGGGAGAGACCCAGTACTTC.

This clone showed up just a few times. The genes are TRBV7-9 and TRBJ1-2; no clear D gene. The CDR3 is made up of 13 amino acids. CDR1 is SEHNR and CDR2 is FQNEAQ in the germline V gene (reference sequence). Trimming removed 3 bases from V and 5 bases from J, with 10 bases in between. The DNA of the CDR3 is TGTGCCAGCAGCTTGATCCGAGATTATGGCTACACCTTC. Its translation: CASSLIRDYGYTF.

The V and J genes are TRBV5-6 and TRBJ1-3; no reliable D call. CDR1 is SGHDT and CDR2 is YYEEEE in the germline V gene. The CDR3 totals 18 residues. The V gene lost 0 bases and the J gene lost 0 bases, with 16 bases spanning the gap. The CDR3 nucleotides are TGTGCCAGCAGCTTGGCCATAATGGCGCCGAGCTCTGGAAACACCATATATTTT. Amino acid sequence: CASSLAIMAPSSGNTIYF.

The V call is TRBV29-1, the J call TRBJ1-2; the D is unclear. Germline loops: CDR1 SQVTM, CDR2 ANQGSEA. The CDR3 has 13 amino acids. Trimming shortened V by 4 bases and J by 0 bases, and 9 bases separated the two germline ends. The CDR3 loop reads CSVAEDPNYGYTF. The DNA of the CDR3 is TGCAGCGTTGCGGAAGACCCTAACTATGGCTACACCTTC.

This clone was detected a few times. V gene TRBV20-1 combines with J gene TRBJ1-1; unclear D gene. Germline V gene data show CDR1 as DFQATT and CDR2 as SNEGSKA (reference sequence). CDR3 size: 11 residues. Here the CDR3 reads CTTTDDTEAFF. The CDR3 nucleotides are TGCACCACCACGGACGACACTGAAGCTTTCTTT.

The rearrangement links TRBV7-2 to TRBJ2-7, with D perhaps TRBD1 (6 bases). Trimming removed 6 bases from V and 7 bases from J, with 13 bases in between. Germline values: CDR1 SGHTA, CDR2 FQGNSA. The CDR3 has 12 amino acids. CDR3 nucleotides: TGTGCCAGCAGTTCAGACAGGCAGGAGCAGTACTTC. It encodes CASSSDRQEQYF.

J is TRBJ2-7 and V is TRBV9; D is possibly TRBD1 (5 bases). Germline CDR1 and CDR2: SGDLS and YYNGEE. This CDR3 spans 15 amino acids. The V end lost 0 bases, the J end lost 2 bases, and 12 bases lay between the germline ends. CDR3 bases: TGTGCCAGCAGCGTAGCTCCAGGGATGGCCTACGAGCAGTACTTC. Translated, it gives CASSVAPGMAYEQYF.

The CDR3 DNA sequence: TGTGCCAGCAGCTCGATCAATCAGCCCCAGCATTTT. Encoded protein: CASSSINQPQHF. The V call is TRBV7-9, the J call TRBJ1-5; D is uncertain. The V end was cut by 4 bases, the J end by 3 bases, with 4 bases between. The CDR3 consists of 12 residues. CDR1 is SEHNR and CDR2 is FQNEAQ in the germline V gene (reference sequence).

V usage is TRBV7-8 and J usage is TRBJ1-1, with D maybe TRBD1 (5 bases). CDR1 and CDR2 (germline): SGHVS, FQNEAQ. Trimming removed 5 bases at V and 1 base at J, with 11 bases between. This CDR3 spans 14 amino acids. The CDR3 is CASSPRDWNTEAFF. The CDR3 bases are TGTGCCAGCAGCCCCCGGGACTGGAACACTGAAGCTTTCTTT.

Written as DNA, the CDR3 is TGTGCCAGCAGCGTAGATAACAGGGGGAATAATTCACCCCTCCACTTT. The encoded protein is CASSVDNRGNNSPLHF. The rearrangement joins TRBV9 to TRBJ1-6; TRBD1 matches 8 bases. CDR1 SGDLS and CDR2 YYNGEE come from the germline V gene. The CDR3 length is 16 residues. Losses at the gene ends were 0 bases for V and 5 bases for J; bases not matched to a gene: 4.

This chain links TRBV10-3 with TRBJ1-2; 7 bases line up with TRBD1. Germline V gives CDR1 ENHRY, CDR2 SYGVKD. The CDR3 length is 14 residues. J lost 4 bases, V lost 8 bases, and 10 bases had no gene match. The CDR3 is CAIWDSPYPYGYTF. The CDR3 DNA follows: TGTGCCATCTGGGACAGCCCATACCCCTATGGCTACACCTTC.

V usage is TRBV7-9 and J usage is TRBJ1-6, with unresolved D. The V and J ends lost 2 bases and 13 bases respectively, with 15 bases between them. The germline V gene has CDR1 SEHNR and CDR2 FQNEAQ (reference sequence). The CDR3 spans 14 residues. CDR3 nucleotides: TGTGCCAGCAGCTTAACGCCTCCGGGCCCCCCCCTCCACTTT. Its translation is CASSLTPPGPPLHF.